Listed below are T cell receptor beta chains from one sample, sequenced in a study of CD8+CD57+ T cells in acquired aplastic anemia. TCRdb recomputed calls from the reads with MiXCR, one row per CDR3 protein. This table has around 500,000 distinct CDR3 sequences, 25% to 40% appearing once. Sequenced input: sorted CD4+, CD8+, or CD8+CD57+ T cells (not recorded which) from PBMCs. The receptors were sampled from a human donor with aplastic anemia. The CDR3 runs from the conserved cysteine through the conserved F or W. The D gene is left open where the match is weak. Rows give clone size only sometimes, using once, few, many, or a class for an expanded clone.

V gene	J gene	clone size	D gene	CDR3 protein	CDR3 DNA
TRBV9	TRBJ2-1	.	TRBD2	CASSVVPSGINEQFF	TGTGCCAGCAGCGTAGTCCCTAGCGGAATCAATGAGCAGTTCTTC
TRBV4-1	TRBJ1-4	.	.	CASSQVGVGGGEKLFF	TGCGCCAGCAGCCAAGTAGGTGTCGGGGGAGGAGAAAAACTGTTTTTT
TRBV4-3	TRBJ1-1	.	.	CASSQTGTSNTEAFF	TGCGCCAGCAGCCAAACCGGGACATCGAACACTGAAGCTTTCTTT
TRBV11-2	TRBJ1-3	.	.	CASSLDRPYSGNTIYF	TGTGCCAGCAGCTTAGACAGGCCATACTCTGGAAACACCATATATTTT
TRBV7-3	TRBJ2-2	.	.	CASSLDGSGELFF	TGTGCCAGCAGCTTGGATGGGTCCGGGGAGCTGTTTTTT
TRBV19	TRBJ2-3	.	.	CASGRVPTDTQYF	TGTGCCAGTGGTAGGGTACCCACAGATACGCAGTATTTT
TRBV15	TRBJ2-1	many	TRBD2	CATGPIAGYYNEQFF	TGTGCCACGGGGCCAATAGCGGGGTACTACAATGAGCAGTTCTTC
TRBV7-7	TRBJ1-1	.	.	CASSRGLTEAFF	TGTGCTAGCAGCCGGGGACTCACTGAAGCTTTCTTT
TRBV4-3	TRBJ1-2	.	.	CASSQASREVSGYTF	TGCGCCAGCAGCCAAGCTTCCAGGGAGGTGAGCGGCTACACCTTC
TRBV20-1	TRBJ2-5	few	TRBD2	CSARLAGIQETQYF	TGCAGTGCTAGACTAGCGGGAATCCAAGAGACCCAGTACTTC
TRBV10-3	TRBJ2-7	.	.	CAIGGNSYEQYF	TGTGCCATCGGGGGCAACTCCTACGAGCAGTACTTC
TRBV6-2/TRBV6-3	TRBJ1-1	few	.	CASSYAGAKGLF	TGTGCCAGCAGTTACGCCGGGGCCAAGGGGCTCTTT
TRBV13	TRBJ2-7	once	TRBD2	CASSSVGGEEQYF	TGTGCCAGCAGCTCTGTGGGGGGGGAAGAGCAGTACTTC
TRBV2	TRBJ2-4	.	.	CASSEWGVGKNIQYF	TGTGCCAGCAGTGAATGGGGAGTAGGCAAAAACATTCAGTACTTC
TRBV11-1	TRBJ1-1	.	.	CASSLEWGRMDTEAFF	TGTGCCAGCAGCTTAGAGTGGGGGCGGATGGACACTGAAGCTTTCTTT
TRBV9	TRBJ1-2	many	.	CASSVAVGGNYGYTF	TGTGCCAGCAGCGTAGCTGTAGGGGGTAACTATGGCTACACCTTC
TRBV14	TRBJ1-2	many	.	CASSHPGERQYGYTF	TGTGCCAGCAGCCACCCCGGGGAGCGCCAGTATGGCTACACCTTC
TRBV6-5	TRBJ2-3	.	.	CASSYVQGTDTQYF	TGTGCCAGCAGTTACGTTCAGGGGACAGATACGCAGTATTTT
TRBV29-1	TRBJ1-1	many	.	CSVDRGVNTEAFF	TGCAGCGTTGACAGGGGAGTGAACACTGAAGCTTTCTTT
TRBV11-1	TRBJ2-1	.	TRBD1	CASSLGTADNEQFF	TGTGCCAGCAGCCTGGGGACAGCGGACAATGAGCAGTTCTTC
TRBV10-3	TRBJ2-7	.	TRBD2	CASSLSGTSGAYSYEQYF	TGTGCCAGCAGTTTATCCGGGACTAGCGGGGCATACTCCTACGAGCAGTACTTC
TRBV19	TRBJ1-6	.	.	CASKPPGQAPLHF	TGTGCCAGTAAGCCCCCCGGGCAAGCACCCCTCCACTTT
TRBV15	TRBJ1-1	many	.	CATSPRSNFLEAFF	TGTGCCACCAGCCCCCGTTCGAATTTCCTTGAAGCTTTCTTT
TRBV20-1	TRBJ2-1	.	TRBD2	CSAILPGTSGNNEQFF	TGCAGTGCTATCCTCCCCGGGACTAGCGGGAACAATGAGCAGTTCTTC
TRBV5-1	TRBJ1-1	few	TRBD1	CASSLTGGRWTEAFF	TGCGCCAGCAGCTTGACAGGGGGAAGGTGGACTGAAGCTTTCTTT
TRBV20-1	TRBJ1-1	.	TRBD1	CRARSGGSPTEAFF	TGCCGTGCTAGATCAGGGGGCTCTCCGACTGAAGCTTTCTTT
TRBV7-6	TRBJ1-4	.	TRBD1	CASSTGTDSEKLFF	TGTGCCAGCAGCACCGGGACAGATTCGGAAAAACTGTTTTTT